This is a list of T cell receptor beta chains from one sample in a study of cytomegalovirus exposure and HLA in healthy donors. Assay: immunoSEQ multiplex PCR; the TCRdb copy retains only in-frame clones and omits some. The sample includes over 130,000 clones, 55% to 75% of them seen just once. The sample taken for sequencing was PBMCs. All receptors derive from a woman between 55 and 75 years old in good health and CMV-seropositive. Each CDR3 is given without its conserved first and last residue.

V: TRBV19; J: TRBJ1-1; CDR3: ASSITGQGNTEAF
V: TRBV5-8; J: TRBJ2-7; CDR3: ASRIDRGAYEQY
V: TRBV6-1; J: TRBJ1-1; CDR3: ASKLGQANTEAF
V: TRBV5-1; J: TRBJ1-1; CDR3: ASSLPGGWV
V: TRBV28; J: TRBJ2-4; CDR3: ASSPVGQGPNIQY
V: TRBV29-1; J: TRBJ2-4; CDR3: SVGDGLIQY
V: TRBV5-1; J: TRBJ2-2; CDR3: ASSDTGGTGELF
V: TRBV18; J: TRBJ1-1; CDR3: ASSPTGNTEAF
V: TRBV2; J: TRBJ2-7; CDR3: ASSDGFSDYEQY
V: TRBV29-1; J: TRBJ1-1; CDR3: SVVRVLNTEAF
V: TRBV21-1; J: TRBJ2-7; CDR3: ASQGPGGLDEQY
V: TRBV13; J: TRBJ2-5; CDR3: ASSSEGASRETQY
V: TRBV9; J: TRBJ2-1; CDR3: ASSSLLGPLYNEQF
V: TRBV28; J: TRBJ2-1; CDR3: ASSSKGQGGNEQF
V: TRBV7-2; J: TRBJ2-3; CDR3: ASSLAGALDTQY
V: TRBV7-6; J: TRBJ2-3; CDR3: ASSLAGQGASDTQY
V: TRBV11-2; J: TRBJ2-7; CDR3: ASSLSPPGQSSYEQY
V: TRBV10-3; J: TRBJ1-1; CDR3: AISGDLGLMAF
V: TRBV29-1; J: TRBJ2-3; CDR3: SVEPGGIFLTDTQY
V: TRBV7-2; J: TRBJ2-3; CDR3: ASSLGASGSTDTQY
V: TRBV2; J: TRBJ1-4; CDR3: ASSTYREGELF
V: TRBV2; J: TRBJ2-3; CDR3: ASSGQAGGTSTDTQY
V: TRBV2; J: TRBJ2-5; CDR3: ASSGLAGVTETQY
V: TRBV9; J: TRBJ2-1; CDR3: ASSGTYVYNEQF
V: TRBV19; J: TRBJ2-3; CDR3: ASSVRSGSTDTQY
V: TRBV18; J: TRBJ2-6; CDR3: ASSPRTGLSGANVLT
V: TRBV7-9; J: TRBJ2-7; CDR3: ASSLAPVAYEQY
V: TRBV4-3; J: TRBJ2-1; CDR3: ASSQDPSAGGSYNEQF
V: TRBV19; J: TRBJ1-1; CDR3: ASRALGGRAEAF
V: TRBV13; J: TRBJ2-7; CDR3: ASSGTRLAGVGGEQY
V: TRBV7-6; J: TRBJ1-1; CDR3: ASSPDRGGSAF
V: TRBV28; J: TRBJ2-5; CDR3: ASSSGGQRQETQY
V: TRBV28; J: TRBJ1-1; CDR3: ASSYRQGSNTEAF
V: TRBV18; J: TRBJ2-7; CDR3: ASSVFGTAFSYEQY
V: TRBV7-3; J: TRBJ2-3; CDR3: ASSPGPSGSTDTQY
V: TRBV28; J: TRBJ2-2; CDR3: ASTISTSAGSRELF
V: TRBV14; J: TRBJ2-7; CDR3: ASSRLTSTTQY
V: TRBV5-1; J: TRBJ1-5; CDR3: ASSLTGNQPQH
V: TRBV27; J: TRBJ2-1; CDR3: ASSPPGVAGHNEQF